One sample yielded the 20 T cell receptor beta chains listed below, sequenced in a study of blood T cell repertoires in COVID-19. The method was immunoSEQ multiplex PCR; TCRdb's version includes in-frame clones alone and lacks a portion of them. The sample carries hundreds of thousands of clones, approximately 90% recorded once. The specimen was peripheral blood. These receptors were taken from a woman aged 55-69 years with acute or convalescent COVID-19.

The chain recombines TRBV7-8 with TRBJ1-5, with a tentative D call TRBD1 (5 bases). The CDR3 totals 13 residues. Trimming stripped 5 bases from V and 7 bases from J, with 12 bases between. Looked up from germline, CDR1 is SGHVS and CDR2 is FQNEAQ. Here the CDR3 reads CASSPTGDQPQHF. The DNA for the CDR3 is TGTGCCAGCAGCCCAACGGGGGACCAGCCCCAGCATTTT. Variable domain in full (rest from reference TRBV7-8 and TRBJ1-5): GAGVSQSPRYKVAKRGQDVALRCDPISGHVSLFWYQQALGQGPEFLTYFQNEAQLDKSGLPSDRFFAERPEGSVSTLKIQRTQQEDSAVYLCASSPTGDQPQHFGDGTRLSIL.

The V and J genes are TRBV3-1 (or the pseudogene TRBV3-2) and TRBJ2-7, with TRBD1 as a possible D gene (5 bases). Germline V gene data show CDR1 as LGHDT and CDR2 as YNNKEL (reference sequence). V shed 2 bases and J shed 4 bases, with 6 bases lying between them. CDR3 size: 12 residues. The CDR3, as DNA: TGTGCCAGCAGCCAACAGGGTTACGAGCAGTACTTC. Translation gives CASSQQGYEQYF.

The chain combines TRBV27 with TRBJ1-6; D is possibly TRBD1 (6 bases). Germline lookup yields CDR1 MNHEY and CDR2 SMNVEV (reference sequence). The CDR3 extends over 20 amino acids. V lost 4 bases to trimming and J lost 0 bases, with 22 bases between them. DNA for the CDR3: TGTGCCAGCAGTTCCAATTATGGTGGGGGCTCGAGCTCCTATAATTCACCCCTCCACTTT. Encoded protein: CASSSNYGGGSSSYNSPLHF.

The rearrangement joins TRBV12-3 or TRBV12-4 to TRBJ2-1, with 8 bases identical to TRBD1. The CDR3 covers 13 residues. The ends lost 5 bases at V and 7 bases at J; junction bases unmatched: 4. The CDR3, as DNA: TGTGCCAGCAGTCAGAACAGGGGGAATGAGCAGTTCTTC. Amino acids: CASSQNRGNEQFF.

The V and J genes are TRBV11-1 and TRBJ1-1; D unclear. Trimming stripped 1 base from V and 2 bases from J, with 11 bases between. This CDR3 contains 15 residues. Germline loops: CDR1 SGHAT, CDR2 FQDESV (reference sequence). The CDR3 spells CASSLGATENTEAFF. CDR3 DNA sequence: TGTGCCAGCAGCTTAGGGGCAACTGAAAACACTGAAGCTTTCTTT. Based on the CDR3 plus reference TRBV11-1 and TRBJ1-1, the full variable domain is EAEVAQSPRYKITEKSQAVAFWCDPISGHATLYWYRQILGQGPELLVQFQDESVVDDSQLPKDRFSAERLKGVDSTLKIQPAELGDSAMYLCASSLGATENTEAFFGQGTRLTVV.

The chain joins TRBV19 to TRBJ1-6; the D gene is possibly TRBD1 (6 bases). The V and J ends lost 8 bases and 5 bases respectively, with 16 bases between them. Germline V CDR1 and CDR2: LNHDA, SQIVND (reference sequence). CDR3 length: 15 amino acids. CDR3 DNA sequence: TGTGCCAGTCGTCGGACAGAAGGAGATAATTCACCCCTCCACTTT. Protein product: CASRRTEGDNSPLHF.

The V call is TRBV19, the J call TRBJ2-7; TRBD1 aligns across 9 bases. CDR1 LNHDA and CDR2 SQIVND come from the germline V gene (reference sequence). Trimming took 8 bases from V and 0 from J; bases not matched to a gene: 2. This CDR3 is built from 13 residues. The CDR3 nucleotides read TGTGCCAGTGGGACAGGGAGCTCCTACGAGCAGTACTTC. Protein product: CASGTGSSYEQYF.

J is TRBJ1-6 and V is TRBV11-2, with 9 bases identical to TRBD1. Germline V lookup: CDR1 SGHAT, CDR2 FQNNGV. CDR3 length equals 17 residues. After removal of 2 bases from V and 6 bases from J, the junction contained 8 bases not matched to a gene. The CDR3: CASSLLARQGGNSPLHF. The CDR3 DNA is TGTGCCAGCAGCTTATTAGCGAGACAGGGGGGTAATTCACCCCTCCACTTT.

This clone came up a few times. This chain joins TRBV5-5 and TRBJ2-1; 9 nucleotides line up with TRBD1. The CDR3 runs 16 residues. V gave up 4 bases and J gave up 0 bases; unmatched junction bases: 5. Germline values: CDR1 SGHKS, CDR2 YYEKEE (reference sequence). CDR3 sequence: CASSGGTGSSYNEQFF. The DNA of the CDR3 is TGTGCCAGCAGCGGCGGGACAGGGAGCTCCTACAATGAGCAGTTCTTC. The entire variable domain, with the rest obtained from reference TRBV5-5 and TRBJ2-1, is as follows: DAGVTQSPTHLIKTRGQQVTLRCSPISGHKSVSWYQQVLGQGPQFIFQYYEKEERGRGNFPDRFSARQFPNYSSELNVNALLLGDSALYLCASSGGTGSSYNEQFFGPGTRLTVL.

The chain has TRBV7-9 and TRBJ1-4; 7 nucleotides match TRBD1. The CDR3 has 15 amino acids. Trimming took 7 bases from V and 3 from J; bases not matched to a gene: 8. In germline, CDR1 is SEHNR, CDR2 FQNEAQ (reference sequence). For the CDR3, the DNA is TGTGCCAGCACCTCATTGGGGACAGCTAATGAAAAACTGTTTTTT. Translation: CASTSLGTANEKLFF. Together with reference TRBV7-9 and TRBJ1-4, the CDR3 gives the full variable domain: DTGVSQNPRHKITKRGQNVTFRCDPISEHNRLYWYRQTLGQGPEFLTYFQNEAQLEKSRLLSDRFSAERPKGSFSTLEIQRTEQGDSAMYLCASTSLGTANEKLFFGSGTQLSVL.

This clone has only one observation. The rearrangement links TRBV24-1 to TRBJ2-3; D is unresolved. From germline, CDR1 is KGHDR and CDR2 SFDVKD. The CDR3 extends over 11 amino acids. Deletions cut 6 bases from V and 5 bases from J, with 5 bases between. CDR3 residues: CATSTGDTQYF. DNA for the CDR3: TGTGCCACCAGTACGGGAGATACGCAGTATTTT.

The gene calls are TRBV7-6 and TRBJ2-7, with TRBD1 matching over 10 bases. Trimming at V came to 1 base and at J to 2 bases, leaving 5 bases not matched to a gene. In germline, CDR1 is SGHVS, CDR2 FNYEAQ. The CDR3 sequence is 16 residues long. CDR3 sequence reads: CASSLGGTGDPYEQYF. Written as DNA, the CDR3 is TGTGCCAGCAGCTTAGGCGGGACAGGGGATCCCTACGAGCAGTACTTC.

In this sample, this clone turned up once. A read error may account for a junction end that differs from germline. V usage is TRBV5-1 and J usage is TRBJ1-2; weak D call: TRBD1 (6 bases). Germline values: CDR1 SGHRS, CDR2 YFSETQ. This CDR3 has 15 residues. CDR3 DNA: TGCGCCAGCAGATTGGAGGGGACAAGAAACTATGGCTACACCTTC. It codes for CASRLEGTRNYGYTF.

The V and J genes are TRBV6-5 and TRBJ1-5, with D perhaps matching TRBD1 (5 bases). The V and J ends lost 2 bases and 7 bases respectively, with 15 bases between them. CDR3 length: 15 amino acids. Germline V gene data show CDR1 as MNHEY and CDR2 as SVGAGI. CDR3: CASSYEGGVGQPQHF. In DNA, the CDR3 is TGTGCCAGCAGTTACGAGGGAGGGGTTGGGCAGCCCCAGCATTTT.

V gene TRBV5-4 combines with J gene TRBJ1-2, with 8 bases identical to TRBD1. Germline lookup yields CDR1 SGHNT and CDR2 YYREEE (reference sequence). V shed 4 bases and J 4 bases; nucleotides not matched to a gene: 0. The CDR3 extends over 12 amino acids. CDR3 residues: CASSGQGYGYTF. The CDR3 nucleotides read TGTGCCAGCAGCGGACAGGGCTATGGCTACACCTTC.

This clone appeared a single time. The gene calls are TRBV6-5 and TRBJ1-4; D not resolved. This CDR3 has 14 residues. V lost 4 bases and J 6 bases, leaving 12 bases between the germline ends. Germline CDR1 and CDR2: MNHEY and SVGAGI. The CDR3 region has the DNA TGTGCCAGCAGTTTGGACTTAGTAGATGAAAAACTGTTTTTT. Translation: CASSLDLVDEKLFF.

The chain couples TRBV27 to TRBJ2-3; D might be TRBD1 (6 bases). Germline values: CDR1 MNHEY, CDR2 SMNVEV (reference sequence). Deletions cut 8 bases from V and 4 bases from J, with 22 bases between. The CDR3 runs 16 residues. CDR3 loop: CASSRIGGIRADTQYF. In nucleotides, the CDR3 is TGTGCCAGCTCAAGAATAGGGGGAATCCGGGCAGATACGCAGTATTTT.

V and J are TRBV27 and TRBJ2-5; 11 nucleotides agree with TRBD2. The CDR3 is made up of 17 amino acids. The J segment lost 1 base and the V segment lost 0 bases, leaving 4 bases of the junction unmatched. Germline V gives CDR1 MNHEY, CDR2 SMNVEV (reference sequence). The CDR3 protein is CASSLSLGLAAQETQYF. The CDR3 region has the DNA TGTGCCAGCAGTTTATCGCTGGGACTAGCGGCCCAAGAGACCCAGTACTTC.

The sample holds one count of this clone. This chain links TRBV28 with TRBJ1-5; 9 bases map to TRBD1. The CDR3 is 16 residues long. V lost 4 bases, J lost 7 bases, and 11 bases stayed unmatched. Germline V gene data show CDR1 as MDHEN and CDR2 as SYDVKM. The CDR3 region is CASSSIPGTGWQPQHF. Written as DNA, the CDR3 is TGTGCCAGCAGTTCGATTCCCGGGACAGGGTGGCAGCCCCAGCATTTT.

Concerning this clone itself: At the DNA level, this CDR3 is encoded by other sequences in the same sample as well. The chain is built from TRBV28 and TRBJ1-2; 7 bases are shared with TRBD1. The CDR3 length is 14 residues. V dropped 8 bases and J dropped 7; count of bases not matched to a gene: 13. The germline V gene encodes CDR1 MDHEN and CDR2 SYDVKM. The CDR3 DNA is TGTGCCAGCTTATCAACGGGGCAGGGGGTTGGCTACACCTTC. It yields the protein CASLSTGQGVGYTF.